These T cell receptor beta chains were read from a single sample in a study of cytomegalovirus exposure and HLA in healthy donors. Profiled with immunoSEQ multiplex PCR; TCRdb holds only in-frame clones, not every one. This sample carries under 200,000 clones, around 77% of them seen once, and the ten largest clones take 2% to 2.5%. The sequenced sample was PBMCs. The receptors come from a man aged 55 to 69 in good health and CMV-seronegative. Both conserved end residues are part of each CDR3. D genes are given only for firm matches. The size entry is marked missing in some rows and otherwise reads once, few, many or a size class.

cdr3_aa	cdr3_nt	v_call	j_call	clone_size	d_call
CAISEPAGGALSAFF	TGTGCCATCAGTGAGCCCGCTGGAGGGGCCCTATCAGCTTTCTTT	TRBV10-3	TRBJ1-1	NA	NA
CASSQDLSAGGRSFF	TGCGCCAGCAGCCAAGATCTTTCGGCAGGGGGTAGGTCTTTCTTT	TRBV4-1	TRBJ1-1	once	TRBD1
CASSTGTSGIRYEQYF	TGTGCCAGCAGTACCGGGACTAGCGGGATACGCTACGAGCAGTACTTC	TRBV28	TRBJ2-7	NA	TRBD2
CASSLSGTGTSNYGYTF	TGTGCCAGCAGTTTATCCGGGACAGGAACTTCTAACTATGGCTACACCTTC	TRBV28	TRBJ1-2	NA	TRBD1
CASSFSGGNTGELFF	TGCGCCAGCAGTTTTTCTGGCGGGAACACCGGGGAGCTGTTTTTT	TRBV10-2	TRBJ2-2	NA	NA
CASSQTLLISRGYGYTF	TGCGCCAGCAGCCAAACCCTCCTAATTAGCAGAGGGTATGGCTACACCTTC	TRBV4-1	TRBJ1-2	few	NA
CAWTQAKVGFIEKLFF	TGTGCCTGGACGCAGGCCAAGGTTGGGTTTATAGAAAAACTGTTTTTT	TRBV30	TRBJ1-4	NA	NA
CASAQGRENTEAFF	TGTGCCAGTGCACAGGGTCGGGAGAACACTGAAGCTTTCTTT	TRBV6-1	TRBJ1-1	NA	NA
CASSQESQRTGKLAGTYNEQFF	TGCGCCAGCAGCCAAGAAAGCCAAAGGACAGGGAAACTAGCGGGTACCTACAATGAGCAGTTCTTC	TRBV4-3	TRBJ2-1	NA	NA
CASSQGETGYGYTF	TGTGCCAGCAGTCAAGGGGAGACAGGTTATGGCTACACCTTC	TRBV27	TRBJ1-2	NA	NA
CASSGIIAGGLETQYF	TGCGCCAGCAGTGGTATCATAGCGGGGGGGCTGGAGACCCAGTACTTC	TRBV10-2	TRBJ2-5	NA	TRBD2
CAISDRGGYEQYF	TGTGCCATCAGTGACAGGGGTGGGTACGAGCAGTACTTC	TRBV10-3	TRBJ2-7	NA	NA
CSVGTSAGELFF	TGCAGCGTTGGTACGTCGGCCGGGGAGCTGTTTTTT	TRBV29-1	TRBJ2-2	NA	NA
CASSSDSPNYGYTF	TGTGCCAGCAGCTCCGACAGCCCTAACTATGGCTACACCTTC	TRBV7-8	TRBJ1-2	NA	NA
CASSPQRGTIGDEQFF	TGTGCCAGCAGCCCCCAAAGAGGGACTATTGGTGATGAGCAGTTCTTC	TRBV7-9	TRBJ2-1	NA	TRBD2
CASSQVLTRRQGRVIPEAFF	TGCGCCAGCAGCCAAGTATTGACCCGGCGCCAGGGAAGGGTGATCCCTGAAGCTTTCTTT	TRBV4-1	TRBJ1-1	few	NA
CASSYQTSGGHEQFF	TGCGCCAGCAGCTACCAGACTAGCGGGGGCCATGAGCAGTTCTTC	TRBV5-1	TRBJ2-1	NA	TRBD2
CASHNRANYGYTF	TGTGCCAGCCATAACCGGGCTAACTATGGCTACACCTTC	TRBV28	TRBJ1-2	NA	NA
CASSLDGTDYEQYF	TGTGCCAGCAGCTTAGATGGGACAGACTACGAGCAGTACTTC	TRBV11-2	TRBJ2-7	NA	TRBD1
CASSNLAGAWDTHSF	TGTGCCAGCAGCAATCTAGCGGGGGCCTGGGATACGCACTCTTTT	TRBV7-9	TRBJ2-3	NA	TRBD2
CASSVALDRNTGELFF	TGTGCCAGCAGCGTAGCTTTGGACAGGAACACCGGGGAGCTGTTTTTT	TRBV9	TRBJ2-2	few	NA
CASRGTTNTGELFF	TGTGCCAGCAGGGGGACAACGAACACCGGGGAGCTGTTTTTT	TRBV6-5	TRBJ2-2	NA	NA
CASSQEGWQGTASPLHF	TGTGCCAGCAGCCAAGAAGGCTGGCAGGGAACGGCTTCACCCCTCCACTTT	TRBV14	TRBJ1-6	NA	NA
CAWTSGSPYNEQFF	TGTGCCTGGACTAGCGGGAGCCCCTACAATGAGCAGTTCTTC	TRBV30	TRBJ2-1	NA	TRBD2
CASIGQGYGYTF	TGTGCCAGCATAGGACAGGGATATGGCTACACCTTC	TRBV6-1	TRBJ1-2	few	TRBD1
CASSLRLAGGGETQYF	TGTGCCAGCAGCTTAAGACTAGCGGGAGGGGGGGAGACCCAGTACTTC	TRBV7-6	TRBJ2-5	NA	TRBD2
CASSLPISRNNEQFF	TGTGCCAGCAGCTTACCTATATCCCGAAACAATGAGCAGTTCTTC	TRBV5-4	TRBJ2-1	NA	NA
CASSQDRGRNEKLFF	TGTGCCAGCAGCCAAGATCGCGGGCGTAATGAAAAACTGTTTTTT	TRBV14	TRBJ1-4	NA	NA
CASSNGVFCIF	TGTGCCAGCAGCAATGGAGTCTTTTGCATCTTT	TRBV25-1	TRBJ1-1	few	NA
CASSIGQSTNEKLFF	TGTGCCAGTAGTATAGGACAGTCAACTAATGAAAAACTGTTTTTT	TRBV19	TRBJ1-4	NA	NA
CAWAYGGRSSYNEQFF	TGTGCCTGGGCATACGGGGGGAGGAGCTCCTACAATGAGCAGTTCTTC	TRBV30	TRBJ2-1	NA	TRBD2
CASSELRGYEQYF	TGTGCCAGCAGTGAATTAAGGGGCTACGAGCAGTACTTC	TRBV6-1	TRBJ2-7	NA	NA
CASSDETGWANEKLFF	TGCGCCAGCAGTGACGAGACAGGGTGGGCTAATGAAAAACTGTTTTTT	TRBV6-1	TRBJ1-4	NA	TRBD1
CASSLATGSEQYF	TGTGCCAGCAGCTTAGCGACAGGGAGCGAGCAGTACTTC	TRBV7-7	TRBJ2-7	NA	TRBD1
CASRQSANYGYPF	TGTGCCAGCCGACAGTCCGCTAACTATGGCTACCCCTTC	TRBV28	TRBJ1-2	once	NA
CASSDGLLNEQFF	TGTGCCAGCAGTGACGGACTACTCAATGAGCAGTTCTTC	TRBV6-4	TRBJ2-1	NA	NA